This T cell receptor beta chain was sequenced during a study of T cell responses to AZD1222 COVID-19 vaccine. Broader study findings: Baseline testing showed seropositivity in only six AZD1222 recipients. No day 14 peak samples; only post-peak repertoires were characterized. Mapped onto spike, vaccine-associated CD4 TCRs spanned it and were dominant at 160-218 and 743-854. As reported, nearly half of all spike-specific TCRs target variant regions that are unmutated.

The CDR3 is 15 amino acids. Losses at the gene ends were 3 bases for V and 6 bases for J; bases not matched to a gene: 8. Germline-derived CDR1 and CDR2 are LNHDA and SQIVND (reference sequence). Using immunoSEQ multiplex PCR, the repertoire was profiled, and TCRdb retains in-frame clones only, with some absent. The table records roughly 140,000 clones, approximately 90% of them present only once. About this clone: The antigen remains unidentified.

This rearrangement joins TRBV19 to TRBJ2-1; 7 nucleotides match TRBD2. This TCR was recovered from an adult who received the AZD1222 COVID-19 vaccine. This material consisted of peripheral blood, taken 28 days after the second AZD1222 dose. The DNA for the CDR3 is TGTGCCAGTAGTATGCCGGTCGGGGGGTCCAATGAGCAGTTCTTC. Translated, it gives CASSMPVGGSNEQFF.